The sequence of this TCR beta chain was determined in a study of shared clonotypes between healthy human individuals. Study in general: Each donor's CD8 memory used one plate, CD8 naive two, each CD4 subset three. Study-wide points: On the whole, naive subsets had larger estimated richness than memory subsets had.

Assay execution took place at the deep level. As processed by the authors: Filtering differed since immunoSEQ provided only junctions, with no quality scores. Generated by immunoSEQ multiplex PCR, the TCRdb table keeps only in-frame clones and is missing some. V and J calls plus clone size are reproduced from that table; the DNA served to infer D and trimming. The data show about 2 million clones, over 85% seen once. This CDR3 contains 17 residues. CDR1 and CDR2 from the germline V gene are SGHAT and FQNNGV. Unmatched junction bases numbered 12, after V lost 2 bases and J lost 4 bases. A note on this clone: Its specificity is unknown.

Input material: naive CD4+ T cells sorted from blood. Subset meaning: CD45RA+ positively selected. This clonotype was obtained from a man aged 18-30 years in good health. The V call is TRBV11-2, the J call TRBJ2-7, with 9 bases fitting TRBD1. As DNA, the CDR3 is TGTGCCAGCAGCTTACTACGGACAGGGGAGTTCCCTTACGAGCAGTACTTC. This gives the protein CASSLLRTGEFPYEQYF.